This T cell receptor (beta chain) came from a study of CD8 T cells in ankylosing spondylitis. Whole-study findings and limits: Seven to nine highly homologous variants made up a TCR beta motif that seemed to typify ankylosing spondylitis blood.

TCRdb reprocessed the 5' RACE reads with MiXCR, giving one entry per CDR3 protein. The sample has approximately 440,000 distinct CDR3 sequences; roughly 18% are singletons. On this clonotype: Its antigen is not identified.

V was cut by 7 bases and J by 2 bases, with 14 bases left in between. This CDR3 has 15 amino acids. Looked up from germline, CDR1 is SNHLY and CDR2 is FYNNEI. Sequencing was done on a sample of blood, either unsorted or a sorted T cell fraction (not recorded which). This chain connects TRBV2 to TRBJ2-2; perhaps TRBD1 as D (5 bases). This TCR was sampled from a male donor with ankylosing spondylitis. The CDR3 coding sequence is TGTGCCAGCAACCCCCAGGGCCCAAACACCGGGGAGCTGTTTTTT. Protein product: CASNPQGPNTGELFF.